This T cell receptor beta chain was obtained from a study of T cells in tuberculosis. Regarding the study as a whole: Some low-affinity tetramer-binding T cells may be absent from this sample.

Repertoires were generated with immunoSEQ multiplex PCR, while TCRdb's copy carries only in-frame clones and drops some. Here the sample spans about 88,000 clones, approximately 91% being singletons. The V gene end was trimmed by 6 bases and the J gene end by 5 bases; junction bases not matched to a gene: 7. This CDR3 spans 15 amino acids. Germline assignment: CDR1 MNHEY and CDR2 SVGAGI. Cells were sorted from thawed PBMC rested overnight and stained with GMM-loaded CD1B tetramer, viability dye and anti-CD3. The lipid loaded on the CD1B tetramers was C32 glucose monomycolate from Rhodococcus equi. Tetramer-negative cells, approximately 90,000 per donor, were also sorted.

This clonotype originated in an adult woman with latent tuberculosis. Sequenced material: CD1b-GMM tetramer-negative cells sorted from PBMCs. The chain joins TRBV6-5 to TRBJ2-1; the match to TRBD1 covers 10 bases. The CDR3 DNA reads TGTGCCAGCAGCAAGCCGGGACAGGGGCACAATGAGCAGTTCTTC. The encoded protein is CASSKPGQGHNEQFF.